The T cell receptor (beta chain) under discussion was sequenced for a study of CD8 T cells in Susac syndrome. The RNA input was roughly 0.45 to 1 ug, and it was reverse transcribed with random hexamers. TCRdb reanalysed the immunoSEQ multiplex PCR reads using MiXCR and keeps one entry per CDR3 protein. The data show around 200,000 distinct CDR3 sequences, with 95% seen just once and 0.095% to 0.12% held by the top ten. Matched for age and sex, the controls were healthy donors. The V gene's germline CDR1 is MNHEY and CDR2 SVGAGI. This CDR3 has 14 amino acids. The junction had 5 bases not matched to a gene; V was cut back by 2 bases and J by 6 bases.

This receptor was obtained from a human donor in good health. The V gene is TRBV6-5, the J gene TRBJ1-2; TRBD1 matches at 8 bases. The sample was CD4+ T cells from PBMCs. CDR3 loop: CASSYLQGANGYTF. CDR3 nucleotides: TGTGCCAGCAGTTACCTTCAGGGGGCGAATGGCTACACCTTC.